This T cell receptor beta chain appears in the sequencing data of a study of response to subunit inactivated influenza vaccine. Study observations and caveats: The authors suggested that every seasonal influenza vaccination recruits few new T cells.

To note about this clonotype: Its antigen is unidentified.

From the RT-PCR reads, TCRdb called clonotypes with MiXCR, one entry per CDR3 protein. The profile shows 710,000 or so distinct CDR3 sequences, around 16% of them singletons. From germline, CDR1 is LGHDT and CDR2 YNNKEL (reference sequence). This CDR3 has 16 amino acids. The V gene lost 0 bases and the J gene lost 0 bases, with 9 bases spanning the gap. The source was PBMCs from blood, collected less than 13 days after vaccination. This clonotype was sampled from a man aged 45-60 years who received an inactivated influenza vaccine. This sequence joins TRBV3-1 and TRBJ1-3; D uncertain. The CDR3 coding sequence is TGTGCCAGCAGCCAAGACGGGAGAGTCTCTGGAAACACCATATATTTT. Amino acid sequence: CASSQDGRVSGNTIYF.